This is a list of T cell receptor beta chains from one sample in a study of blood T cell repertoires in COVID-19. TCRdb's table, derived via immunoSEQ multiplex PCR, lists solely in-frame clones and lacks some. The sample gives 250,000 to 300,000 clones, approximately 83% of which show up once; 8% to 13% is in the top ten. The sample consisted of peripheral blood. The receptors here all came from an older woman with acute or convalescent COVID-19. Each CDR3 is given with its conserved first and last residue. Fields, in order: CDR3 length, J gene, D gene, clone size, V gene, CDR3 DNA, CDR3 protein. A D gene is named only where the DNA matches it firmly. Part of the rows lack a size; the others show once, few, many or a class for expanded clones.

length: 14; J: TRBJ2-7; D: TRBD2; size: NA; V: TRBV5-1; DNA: TGCGCCAGCAGCCTAGCGGGGGATGCCTACGAGCAGTACTTC; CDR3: CASSLAGDAYEQYF
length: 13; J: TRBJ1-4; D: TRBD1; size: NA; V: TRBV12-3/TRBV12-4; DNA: TGTGCCAGCAGTTTCGACAGGGGGCGTAAACTGTTTTTT; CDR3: CASSFDRGRKLFF
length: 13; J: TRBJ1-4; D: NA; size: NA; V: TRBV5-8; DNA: TGTGCCAGCAGCTTGGTGGTTAGTGAAAAACTGTTTTTT; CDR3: CASSLVVSEKLFF
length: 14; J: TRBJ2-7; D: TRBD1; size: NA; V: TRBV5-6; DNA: TGTGCCAGCAGCTTGGCAATAGGGGGCGACGAGCAGTACTTC; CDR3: CASSLAIGGDEQYF
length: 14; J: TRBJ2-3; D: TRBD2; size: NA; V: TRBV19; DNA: TGTGCCAGTAGCCCTGGGGGGGGGATAGATACGCAGTATTTT; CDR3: CASSPGGGIDTQYF
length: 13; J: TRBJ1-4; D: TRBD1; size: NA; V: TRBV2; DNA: TGTGCCAGCACGACAGGGACTAATGAAAAACTGTTTTTT; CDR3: CASTTGTNEKLFF
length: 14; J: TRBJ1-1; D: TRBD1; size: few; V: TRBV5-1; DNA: TGCGCCAGCAAAAGGGACAGGGGCTTCACTGAAGCTTTCTTT; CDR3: CASKRDRGFTEAFF
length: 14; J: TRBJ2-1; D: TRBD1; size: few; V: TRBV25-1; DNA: TGTGCCAGCAGAGACAGGGGGTGGCCTAGTGGCCAGTTCTTC; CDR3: CASRDRGWPSGQFF
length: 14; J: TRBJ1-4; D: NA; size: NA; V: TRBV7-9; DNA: TGTGCCAGCAGCTTAGCGGCGGCTAATGAAAAACTGTTTTTT; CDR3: CASSLAAANEKLFF
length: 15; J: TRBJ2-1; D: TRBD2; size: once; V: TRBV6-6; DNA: TGTGCCAGCAGAGACAGCGGGGGTTACTACAATGAGCAGTTCTTC; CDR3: CASRDSGGYYNEQFF
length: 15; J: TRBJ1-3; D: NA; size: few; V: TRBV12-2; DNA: TGTGCAAGTCGCTTAGCACAGGACTCTGGAAACACCATATATTTT; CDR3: CASRLAQDSGNTIYF
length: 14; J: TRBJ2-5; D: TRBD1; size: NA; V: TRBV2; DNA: TGTGCCAGCAGTGGACGGACAGGGAGAGAGACCCAGTACTTC; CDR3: CASSGRTGRETQYF
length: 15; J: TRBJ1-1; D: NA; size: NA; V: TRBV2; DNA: TGTGCCAGCAGTGTCGGACAGACCATGAACACTGAAGCTTTCTTT; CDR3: CASSVGQTMNTEAFF
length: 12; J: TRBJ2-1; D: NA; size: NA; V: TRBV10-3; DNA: TGTGCCATCAGTGCCTCAGGGGGGGAGCAGTTCTTC; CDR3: CAISASGGEQFF
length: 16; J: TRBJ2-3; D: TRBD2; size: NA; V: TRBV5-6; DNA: TGTGCCAGCAGCTTGTTCCGGCGGGGGGGCACAGATACGCAGTATTTT; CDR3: CASSLFRRGGTDTQYF
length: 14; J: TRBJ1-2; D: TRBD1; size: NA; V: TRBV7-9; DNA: TGTGCCAGCAGCTCTCGGATGACAGGGGACGGCTACACCTTC; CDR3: CASSSRMTGDGYTF
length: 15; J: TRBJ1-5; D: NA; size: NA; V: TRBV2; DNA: TGTGCCAGCAGCGCGCAGGGCGGTGGCAATCAGCCCCAGCATTTT; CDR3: CASSAQGGGNQPQHF
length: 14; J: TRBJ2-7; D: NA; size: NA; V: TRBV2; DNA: TGTGCCAGCAGTGAAGGCCCTCTAGCCCCCTGGCAGTACTTC; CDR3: CASSEGPLAPWQYF
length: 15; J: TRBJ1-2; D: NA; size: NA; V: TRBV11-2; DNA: TGTGCCAGCAGCCCCCTCGACACCATTAACTATGGCTACACCTTC; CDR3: CASSPLDTINYGYTF
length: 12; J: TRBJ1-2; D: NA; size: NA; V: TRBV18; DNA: TGTGCCAGCTCACCAAACAAGTTGTTCTACACCTTC; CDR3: CASSPNKLFYTF
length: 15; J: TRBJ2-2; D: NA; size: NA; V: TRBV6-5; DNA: TGTGCCAGCAGGGCATCTCAGGGGACCACCGGGGAGCTGTTTTTT; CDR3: CASRASQGTTGELFF
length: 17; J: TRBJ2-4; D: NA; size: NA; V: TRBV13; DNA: TGTGCCAGCAGCTTAGGATCAACCGGACAGCGAACTAACATTCAGTACTTC; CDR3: CASSLGSTGQRTNIQYF
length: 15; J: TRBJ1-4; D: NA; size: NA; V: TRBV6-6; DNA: TGTGCCAGCAGTTACTCGGGGGCTACTAATGAAAAACTGTTTTTT; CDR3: CASSYSGATNEKLFF
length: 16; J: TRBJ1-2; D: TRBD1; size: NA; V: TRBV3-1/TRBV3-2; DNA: TGTGCCAGCAGCCAAGGTTGGTCAGGGGGAGACTATGGCTACACCTTC; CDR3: CASSQGWSGGDYGYTF
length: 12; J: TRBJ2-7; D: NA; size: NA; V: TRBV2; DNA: TGTGCCGCGCGGGGGCTGTCCTACGAGCAGTACTTC; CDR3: CAARGLSYEQYF
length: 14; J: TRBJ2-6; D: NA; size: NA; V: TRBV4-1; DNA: TGCGCCAGCAGCAAACTCCCTGGGGCCAACGTCCTGACTTTC; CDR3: CASSKLPGANVLTF
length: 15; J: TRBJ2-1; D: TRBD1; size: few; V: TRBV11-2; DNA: TGTGCCAGTTACCGGGGACAGGGGAGCTACAATGAGCAGTTCTTC; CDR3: CASYRGQGSYNEQFF
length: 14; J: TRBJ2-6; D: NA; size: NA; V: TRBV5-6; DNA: TGTGCCAGCAGCTTCAGGTTCCAGGCGTCCGTCCTGACTTTC; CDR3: CASSFRFQASVLTF
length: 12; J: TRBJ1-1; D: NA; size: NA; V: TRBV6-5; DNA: TGTGCCAGCAGTAAGAGGGGACTAAAAGCTTTCTTT; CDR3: CASSKRGLKAFF
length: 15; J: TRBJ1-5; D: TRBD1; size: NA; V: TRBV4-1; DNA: TGCGCCAGCAGCCAACCCCGGGACAGGGGTCAGCCCCAGCATTTT; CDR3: CASSQPRDRGQPQHF
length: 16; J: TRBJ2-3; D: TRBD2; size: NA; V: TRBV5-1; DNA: TGCGCCAGCAGCTTGCAGCGGGGGGGCATGGCAGATACGCAGTATTTT; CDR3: CASSLQRGGMADTQYF
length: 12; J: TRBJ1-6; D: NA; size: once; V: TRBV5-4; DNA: TGTGCCAGCAGTTTGGATGTATCGTCCCTCCACTTT; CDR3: CASSLDVSSLHF
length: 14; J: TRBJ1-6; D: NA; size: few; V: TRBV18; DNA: TGTGCCAGCTCACCCTACAGGGTCGAGTCACCCCTCCACTTT; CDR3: CASSPYRVESPLHF
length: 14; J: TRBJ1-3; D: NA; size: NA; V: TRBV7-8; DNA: TGTGCCAGCAGCCCCCAGGGTCCTGGAAACACCATATATTTT; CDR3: CASSPQGPGNTIYF
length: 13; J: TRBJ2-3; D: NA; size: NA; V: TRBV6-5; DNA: TGTGCCAGCAGGCGGCTCATCACAGATACGCAGTATTTT; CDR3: CASRRLITDTQYF
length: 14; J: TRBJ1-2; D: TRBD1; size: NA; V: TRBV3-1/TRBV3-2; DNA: TGTGCCAGCAGCCTTCGACAGGGAGAGGGAGGCTACACCTTC; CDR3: CASSLRQGEGGYTF
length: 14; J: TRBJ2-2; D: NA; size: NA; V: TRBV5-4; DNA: TGTGCCAGCAGCTTGGTGACGGGTCCCGAGGAGCTGTTTTTT; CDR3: CASSLVTGPEELFF
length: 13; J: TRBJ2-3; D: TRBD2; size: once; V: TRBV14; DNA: TGTGCCAGCAGCCAAGATACACTAGCGGATACCGTATTT; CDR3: CASSQDTLADTVF
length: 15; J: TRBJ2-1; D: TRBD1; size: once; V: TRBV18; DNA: TGTGCCAGCTCACTCGGACAGGGTGCGTACAATGAGCAGTTCTTC; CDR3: CASSLGQGAYNEQFF
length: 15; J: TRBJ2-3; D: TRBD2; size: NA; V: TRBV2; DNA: TGTGCCAGCTGGGCGGGGGGAATACGCACAGATACGCAGTATTTT; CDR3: CASWAGGIRTDTQYF
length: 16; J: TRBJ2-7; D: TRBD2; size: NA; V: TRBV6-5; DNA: TGTGCCAGCAGTTACGCGGCCGGGGGGGCCGGCTACGAGCAGTACTTC; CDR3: CASSYAAGGAGYEQYF
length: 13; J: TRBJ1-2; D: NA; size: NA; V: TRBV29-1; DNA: TGCAGCGTTGGCCGGGACGGGGGGTATGGCTACACCTTC; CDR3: CSVGRDGGYGYTF
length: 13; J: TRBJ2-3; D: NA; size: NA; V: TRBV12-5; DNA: TGTGCTAGTGGTACTCAAGCATCAGATACGCAGTATTTT; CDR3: CASGTQASDTQYF
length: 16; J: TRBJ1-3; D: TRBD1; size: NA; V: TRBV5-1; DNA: TGCGCCAGCAGCACAGGAGACAGGGCCTCTGGAAACACCATATATTTT; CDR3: CASSTGDRASGNTIYF
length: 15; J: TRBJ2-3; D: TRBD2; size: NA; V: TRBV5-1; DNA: TGCGCCAGCAGCCGGCCGGGGGGGCGTTTAAATACGCAGTATTTT; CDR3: CASSRPGGRLNTQYF